Listed below are T cell receptor beta chains from one sample, sequenced in a study of T cells in narcolepsy. Here immunoSEQ multiplex PCR was the method, and the copy in TCRdb shows in-frame clones only, minus some. The data hold tens of thousands of clones, with over 80% observed a single time. Sequenced: memory (CD45RA-) CD4+ T cells from blood. The source of these receptors is a human donor in good health. Each CDR3 is given with its conserved first and last residue. D genes are given only for firm matches. Part of the rows lack a size; the others show once, few, many or a class for expanded clones.

cdr3_nt cdr3_aa d_call cdr3_length clone_size j_call v_call
TGTGCCATCTTGTTTGGGACCGGCATGGACTATGGCTACACCTTC CAILFGTGMDYGYTF . 15 . TRBJ1-2 TRBV18
TGTGCCAGCAGACCGGGACTAGCGGGAGCCGCACACGAGCAGTACTTC CASRPGLAGAAHEQYF TRBD2 16 . TRBJ2-7 TRBV2
TGTGCCAGCAGTTTACCGGGCAGGGCCCTCAATCAGCCCCAGCATTTT CASSLPGRALNQPQHF . 16 once TRBJ1-5 TRBV28
TGTGCCAGCAGCTCCCTTGGCGGGACCTACGAGCAGTACTTC CASSSLGGTYEQYF . 14 . TRBJ2-7 TRBV7-9
TGTGCCATCAGTGGGACAGGGAGCACCGGGGAGCTGTTTTTT CAISGTGSTGELFF TRBD1 14 . TRBJ2-2 TRBV10-3
TGCGCCAGCAGCTCCGAGGGGTCGGCGAATGGCTACACCTTC CASSSEGSANGYTF . 14 . TRBJ1-2 TRBV5-1
TGTGCCAGCAGTCTGCTTAGGCCGGGCTACAATGAGCAGTTCTTC CASSLLRPGYNEQFF . 15 . TRBJ2-1 TRBV6-6
TGCGCCAGCAGCCCGGACAGGTACGGACAGCCCCAGCATTTT CASSPDRYGQPQHF TRBD1 14 . TRBJ1-5 TRBV5-1
TGCAGTGTCCCGGGGGAGACCCAGTACTTC CSVPGETQYF . 10 . TRBJ2-5 TRBV20-1
TGTGCCAGCAGCTTAGATGGCGGAAACACTGAAGCTTTCTTT CASSLDGGNTEAFF . 14 . TRBJ1-1 TRBV7-9
TGTGCCAGCAGAGAAAGCAGGGGAGACACTGAAGCTTTCTTT CASRESRGDTEAFF . 14 . TRBJ1-1 TRBV7-9
TGTGCCACCAGCAGAGTCCGGGAGTCGATCCATGAGCAGTTCTTC CATSRVRESIHEQFF . 15 few TRBJ2-1 TRBV15
TGTGCCAGCAGTGAAGGACTAGCGAGGGGGCCCGGGCAGTACTTC CASSEGLARGPGQYF . 15 once TRBJ2-7 TRBV6-1
TGTGCCAGCAGCTTCGGACAGGGTCATGGCTACACCTTC CASSFGQGHGYTF TRBD1 13 . TRBJ1-2 TRBV5-8
TGTGCCAGCAGCATCGGGACGATCTACGAGCAGTACTTC CASSIGTIYEQYF . 13 . TRBJ2-7 TRBV6-1
TGTGCCTGGAGCCGGGGCAGGGCTAACTATGGCTACACCTTC CAWSRGRANYGYTF . 14 . TRBJ1-2 TRBV30
TGCGCCAGCAGCCAAGGGGAGAGTTCCACCATATATTTT CASSQGESSTIYF . 13 . TRBJ1-3 TRBV4-1
TGTGCCAGCTCACCCCGCGGGTCTAGACAAGAGACCCAGTACTTC CASSPRGSRQETQYF . 15 . TRBJ2-5 TRBV18
TGTGCCAGCAGCTCCTGGCTGGGTCAGCCCCAGCATTTT CASSSWLGQPQHF . 13 once TRBJ1-5 TRBV5-6
TGTGCCAGCAGCAAAGTGGAGATCCCGGGAGAGACCCAGTACTTC CASSKVEIPGETQYF . 15 . TRBJ2-5 TRBV21-1
TGTGCCATCAGCCCAGATGACTACGAGCAGTACTTC CAISPDDYEQYF . 12 once TRBJ2-7 TRBV10-3
TGTGCCAGCAGCTTAACAGGACTGTACACAGATACGCAGTATTTT CASSLTGLYTDTQYF . 15 . TRBJ2-3 TRBV7-3
TGTGCCAGCTCGCCCGGGACAGACATTTATGGCTACACCTTC CASSPGTDIYGYTF TRBD1 14 . TRBJ1-2 TRBV18
TGTGCCAGCAGTGAGGACACCGGGGAGCTGTTTTTT CASSEDTGELFF . 12 once TRBJ2-2 TRBV2
TGTGCCAGCAGCGGACCAGGATGGGCCTACAATGAGCAGTTCTTC CASSGPGWAYNEQFF . 15 . TRBJ2-1 TRBV7-2
TGTGCCAGCAGCGCAACCCTCGGGGGGCGCCAGCATGGCTACACCTTC CASSATLGGRQHGYTF . 16 . TRBJ1-2 TRBV5-6
TGTGCCAGCAGCCAAATAACAGGGGGACAAGAGACCCAGTACTTC CASSQITGGQETQYF TRBD1 15 . TRBJ2-5 TRBV4-2
TGTGCCTGGAGCGCGGGAAGGGCCCTCGGCTATGGCTACACCTTC CAWSAGRALGYGYTF . 15 . TRBJ1-2 TRBV30
TGTGCCAGCAGAATCGGGGGAGGAGAGCAGTACTTC CASRIGGGEQYF . 12 . TRBJ2-7 TRBV7-9
TGTGCCTGGAGTGTACGCGGACTAGCCCAAAATGAGCAGTTCTTC CAWSVRGLAQNEQFF TRBD2 15 . TRBJ2-1 TRBV30
TGTGCCAGCAGCCCCGGGGGGACCTACACAGATACGCAGTATTTT CASSPGGTYTDTQYF TRBD2 15 . TRBJ2-3 TRBV7-9
TGTGCCAGCAGTCCTCGCCTCTCCAGCGCCGTTTCCGCAGATACGCAGTATTTT CASSPRLSSAVSADTQYF . 18 . TRBJ2-3 TRBV28
TGTGCCAGCAGCTTAGCCGGGGGCTACACCTTC CASSLAGGYTF . 11 . TRBJ1-2 TRBV7-2
TGTGCCAGCAGTTCAAACAGGGGCGGCACTGAAGCTTTCTTT CASSSNRGGTEAFF TRBD1 14 once TRBJ1-1 TRBV28
TGCGCCAGCAGTGAGTCACCCGAGAGGTATGAGCAGTTCTTC CASSESPERYEQFF . 14 . TRBJ2-1 TRBV10-2
TGTGCCAGCAGTGCGGGGCTCACGGTAGTCGGGGCTAACTATGGCTACACCTTC CASSAGLTVVGANYGYTF . 18 once TRBJ1-2 TRBV6-1
TGTGCCAGCAGAGAAAGGGGAGGGAAGGAAAAACTGTTTTTT CASRERGGKEKLFF . 14 . TRBJ1-4 TRBV2
TGTGCCAGCAGTTTTGTCGGAGGAAACTATGGCTACACCTTC CASSFVGGNYGYTF . 14 few TRBJ1-2 TRBV28
TGTGCCAGCAGCTTAGTCGGCAGGGGTGATTCACCCCTCCACTTT CASSLVGRGDSPLHF . 15 . TRBJ1-6 TRBV7-2
TGCGCCAGCAGCCCCCCGGTAGTTGGCAATGAGCAGTTCTTC CASSPPVVGNEQFF . 14 . TRBJ2-1 TRBV5-1
TGTGCCAGCAACCCGGGACAGGGGGCTCTTGGCTACACCTTC CASNPGQGALGYTF TRBD1 14 . TRBJ1-2 TRBV6-1
TGTGCCAGCAGTTTGACTGGTACAGGCGAGACCCAGTACTTC CASSLTGTGETQYF . 14 . TRBJ2-5 TRBV27
TGTGCCAGCAGTCCGACGTTACAAACCCCGCAGTATTTT CASSPTLQTPQYF . 13 . TRBJ2-3 TRBV6-6
TGTGCCAGCAGCTTAAGACTATCGGGCACTGAAGCTTTCTTT CASSLRLSGTEAFF . 14 once TRBJ1-1 TRBV7-2
TGTGCCAGCAGCTTAGCCAGGGCAAGAAACACCATATATTTT CASSLARARNTIYF . 14 . TRBJ1-3 TRBV7-2
TGTGCCAGCAGCTTCGGACAAAACGCCGGGAGCACCGGGGAGCTGTTTTTT CASSFGQNAGSTGELFF . 17 . TRBJ2-2 TRBV11-2
TGCGCCAGCAGCCAAGACGGGTCAGCCGGGAAATATGGCTACACCTTC CASSQDGSAGKYGYTF . 16 . TRBJ1-2 TRBV4-3
TGTGCCAGCTCCATCGGACTAGCGGACCTCACAGATACGCAGTATTTT CASSIGLADLTDTQYF TRBD2 16 . TRBJ2-3 TRBV2
TGTGCCAGCAGTTACGATCTAGGAGAGACCCAGTACTTC CASSYDLGETQYF . 13 . TRBJ2-5 TRBV6-6
TGTGCCAGCAGTTTATCAGGTCCTGGTGGCTACACCTTC CASSLSGPGGYTF . 13 once TRBJ1-2 TRBV27
TGTGCCAGCAGAGGCGCGAGCTCCTACAATGAGCAGTTCTTC CASRGASSYNEQFF . 14 . TRBJ2-1 TRBV7-2